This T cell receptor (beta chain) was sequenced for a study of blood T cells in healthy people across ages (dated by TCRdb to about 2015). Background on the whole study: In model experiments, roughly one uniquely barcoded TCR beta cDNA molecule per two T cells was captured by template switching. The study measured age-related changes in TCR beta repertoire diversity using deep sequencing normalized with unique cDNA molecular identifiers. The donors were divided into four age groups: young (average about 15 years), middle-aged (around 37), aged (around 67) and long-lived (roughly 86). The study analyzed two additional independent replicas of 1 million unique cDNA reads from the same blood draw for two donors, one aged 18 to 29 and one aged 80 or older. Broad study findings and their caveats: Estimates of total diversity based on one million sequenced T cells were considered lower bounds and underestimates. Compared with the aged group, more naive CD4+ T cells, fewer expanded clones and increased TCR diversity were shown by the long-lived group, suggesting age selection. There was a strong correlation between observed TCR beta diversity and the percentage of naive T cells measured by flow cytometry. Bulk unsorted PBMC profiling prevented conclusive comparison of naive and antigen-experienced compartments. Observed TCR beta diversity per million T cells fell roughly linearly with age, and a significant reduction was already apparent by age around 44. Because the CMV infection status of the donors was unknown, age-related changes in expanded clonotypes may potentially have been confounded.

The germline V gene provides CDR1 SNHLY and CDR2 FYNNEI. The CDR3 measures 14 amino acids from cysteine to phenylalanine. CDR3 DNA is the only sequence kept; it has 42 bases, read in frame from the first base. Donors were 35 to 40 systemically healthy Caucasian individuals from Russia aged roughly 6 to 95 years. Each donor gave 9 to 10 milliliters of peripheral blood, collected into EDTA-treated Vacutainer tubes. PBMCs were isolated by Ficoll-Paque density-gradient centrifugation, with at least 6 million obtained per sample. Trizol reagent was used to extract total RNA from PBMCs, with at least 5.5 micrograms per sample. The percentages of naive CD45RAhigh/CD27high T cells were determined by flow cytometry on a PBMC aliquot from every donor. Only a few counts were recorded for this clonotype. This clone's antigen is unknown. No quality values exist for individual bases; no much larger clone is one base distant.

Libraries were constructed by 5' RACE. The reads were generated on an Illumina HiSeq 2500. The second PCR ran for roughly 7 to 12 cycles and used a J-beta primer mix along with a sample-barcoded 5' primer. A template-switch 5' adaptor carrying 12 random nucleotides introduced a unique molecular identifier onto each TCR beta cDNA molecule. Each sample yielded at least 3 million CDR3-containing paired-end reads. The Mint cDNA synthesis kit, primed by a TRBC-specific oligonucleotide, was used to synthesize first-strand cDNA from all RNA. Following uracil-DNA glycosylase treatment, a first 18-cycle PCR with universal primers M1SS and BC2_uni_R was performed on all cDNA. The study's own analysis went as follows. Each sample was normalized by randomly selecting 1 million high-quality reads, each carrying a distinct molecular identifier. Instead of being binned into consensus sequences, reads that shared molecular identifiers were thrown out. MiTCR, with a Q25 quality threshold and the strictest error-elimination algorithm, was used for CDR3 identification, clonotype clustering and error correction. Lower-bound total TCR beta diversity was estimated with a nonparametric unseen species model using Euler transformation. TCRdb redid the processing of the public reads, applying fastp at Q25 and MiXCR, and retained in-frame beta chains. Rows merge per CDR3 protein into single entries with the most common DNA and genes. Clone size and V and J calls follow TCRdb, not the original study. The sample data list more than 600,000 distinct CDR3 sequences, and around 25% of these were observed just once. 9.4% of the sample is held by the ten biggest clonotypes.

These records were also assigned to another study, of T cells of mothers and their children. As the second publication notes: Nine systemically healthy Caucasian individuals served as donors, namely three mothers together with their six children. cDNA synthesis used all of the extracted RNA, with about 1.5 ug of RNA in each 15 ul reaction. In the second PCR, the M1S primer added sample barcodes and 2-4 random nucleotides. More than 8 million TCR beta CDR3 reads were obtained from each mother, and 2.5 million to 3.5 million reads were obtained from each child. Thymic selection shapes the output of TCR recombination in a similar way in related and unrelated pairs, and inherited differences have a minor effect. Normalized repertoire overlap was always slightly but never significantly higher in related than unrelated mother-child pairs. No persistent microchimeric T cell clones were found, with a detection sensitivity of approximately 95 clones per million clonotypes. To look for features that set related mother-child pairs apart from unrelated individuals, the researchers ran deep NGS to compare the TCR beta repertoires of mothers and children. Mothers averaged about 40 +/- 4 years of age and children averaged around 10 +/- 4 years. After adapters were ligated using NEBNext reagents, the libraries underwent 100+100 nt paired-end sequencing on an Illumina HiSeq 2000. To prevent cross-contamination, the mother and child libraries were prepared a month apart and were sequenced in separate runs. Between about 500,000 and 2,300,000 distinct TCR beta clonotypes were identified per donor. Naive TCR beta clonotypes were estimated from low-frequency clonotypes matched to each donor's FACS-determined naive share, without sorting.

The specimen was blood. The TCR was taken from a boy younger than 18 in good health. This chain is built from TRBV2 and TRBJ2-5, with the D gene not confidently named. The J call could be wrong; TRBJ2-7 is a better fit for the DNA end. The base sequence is TGTGCCAGCAGTGGGGAAGTGGGAATATACGAGCAGTACTTC. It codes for CASSGEVGIYEQYF.